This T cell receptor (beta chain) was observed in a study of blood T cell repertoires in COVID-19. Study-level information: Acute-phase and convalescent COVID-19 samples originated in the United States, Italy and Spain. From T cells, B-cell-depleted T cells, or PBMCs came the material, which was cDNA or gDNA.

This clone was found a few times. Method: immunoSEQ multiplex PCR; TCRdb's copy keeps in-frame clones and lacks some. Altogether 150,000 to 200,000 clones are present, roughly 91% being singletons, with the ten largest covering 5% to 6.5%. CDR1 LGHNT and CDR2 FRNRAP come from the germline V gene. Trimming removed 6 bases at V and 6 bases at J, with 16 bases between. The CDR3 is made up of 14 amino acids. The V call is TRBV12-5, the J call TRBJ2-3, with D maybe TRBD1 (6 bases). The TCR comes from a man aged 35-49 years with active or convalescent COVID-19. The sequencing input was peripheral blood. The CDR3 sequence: CASGRTTQGDTQYF. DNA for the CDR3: TGTGCTAGTGGCCGTACTACCCAGGGGGATACGCAGTATTTT.